This TCR beta chain was captured in a study of shared clonotypes between healthy human individuals. Regarding the study as a whole: Memory subsets generally showed lower estimated richness than naive subsets. The four-donor shared clonotypes exceeded non-shared clonotypes in generation probability, with non-shared ones scoring lower.

About this clone: The antigen remains undetermined.

TCRdb keeps only in-frame clones here, not all; method: immunoSEQ multiplex PCR. In the table there are approximately 2,000,000 clones, 93% of which are singletons. CD45RO-negative CD8 cells positively selected for CCR7 made up the naive population, which excluded terminally differentiated effector memory CD45RA+ cells. Deletions cut 7 bases from V and 3 bases from J, with 13 bases between. The CDR3 contains 13 residues. In germline, CDR1 is SQVTM, CDR2 ANQGSEA. The sequenced material came from naive CD8+ T cells from PBMCs. This TCR was sampled from a man between 18 and 29 years old in good health. Some clones in this sample may be carry-over from other donors' samples. The J gene is TRBJ2-1, the V gene TRBV29-1, with D perhaps given as TRBD1 or TRBD2 (5 bases each). CDR3 residues: CSAPRGVYNEQFF. DNA of the CDR3: TGCAGCGCCCCGCGAGGGGTCTACAATGAGCAGTTCTTC.